This T cell receptor beta chain was obtained from a study of blood T cell repertoires in COVID-19. Study background: From T cells, B-cell-depleted T cells, or PBMCs came the material, which was cDNA or gDNA.

Germline V gene sequence: CDR1 LNHDA, CDR2 SQIVND (reference sequence). CDR3 length: 14 residues. V was shortened by 3 bases and J by 8 bases, with 13 bases between the two germline ends. This clone was seen once. In the authors' workflow: Amplifying reference gene primers gave estimates of nucleated cell counts. Sequencing used immunoSEQ multiplex PCR; TCRdb keeps in-frame clones, though not all of them. V, J and clone size reflect that table, while D and trimming were determined from the DNA. The repertoire holds roughly 100,000 clones, with roughly 80% as singletons. The chain links TRBV19 to TRBJ1-4; D is uncertain. The origin of this receptor is a human donor in a cohort sampled during active COVID-19. The sequencing input was peripheral blood. The CDR3, as DNA: TGTGCCAGTAGTATCTCTGGTGGGCTAGAAAAACTGTTTTTT. Protein: CASSISGGLEKLFF.